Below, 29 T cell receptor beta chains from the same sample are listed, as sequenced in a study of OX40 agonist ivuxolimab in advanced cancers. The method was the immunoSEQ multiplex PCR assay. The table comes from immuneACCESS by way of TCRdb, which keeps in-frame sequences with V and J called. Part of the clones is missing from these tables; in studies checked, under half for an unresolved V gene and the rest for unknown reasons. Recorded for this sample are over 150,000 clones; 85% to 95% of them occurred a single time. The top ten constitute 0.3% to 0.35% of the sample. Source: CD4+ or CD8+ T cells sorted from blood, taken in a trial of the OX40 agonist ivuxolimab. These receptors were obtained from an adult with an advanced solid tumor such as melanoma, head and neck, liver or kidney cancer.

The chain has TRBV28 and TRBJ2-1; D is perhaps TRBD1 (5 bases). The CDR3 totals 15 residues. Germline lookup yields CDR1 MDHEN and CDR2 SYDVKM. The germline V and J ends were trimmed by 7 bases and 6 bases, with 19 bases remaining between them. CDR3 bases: TGTGCCAGCAATGAGGCCACTTCCAGGGTCAATGAGCAGTTCTTC. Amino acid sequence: CASNEATSRVNEQFF. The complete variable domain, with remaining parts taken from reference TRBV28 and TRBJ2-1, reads DVKVTQSSRYLVKRTGEKVFLECVQDMDHENMFWYRQDPGLGLRLIYFSYDVKMKEKGDIPEGYSVSREKKERFSLILESASTNQTSMYLCASNEATSRVNEQFFGPGTRLTVL.

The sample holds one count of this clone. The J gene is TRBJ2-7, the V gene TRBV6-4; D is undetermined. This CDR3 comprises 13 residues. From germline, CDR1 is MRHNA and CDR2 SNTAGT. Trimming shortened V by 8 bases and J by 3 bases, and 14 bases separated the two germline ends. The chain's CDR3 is CASSAGRGYEQYF. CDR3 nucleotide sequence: TGTGCCAGCTCGGCAGGAAGAGGCTACGAGCAGTACTTC.

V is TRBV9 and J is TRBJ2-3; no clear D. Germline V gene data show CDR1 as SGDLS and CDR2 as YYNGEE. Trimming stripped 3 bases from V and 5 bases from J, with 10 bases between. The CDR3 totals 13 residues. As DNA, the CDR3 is TGTGCCAGCAGCGCAACCCCTGGAGATACGCAGTATTTT. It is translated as CASSATPGDTQYF.

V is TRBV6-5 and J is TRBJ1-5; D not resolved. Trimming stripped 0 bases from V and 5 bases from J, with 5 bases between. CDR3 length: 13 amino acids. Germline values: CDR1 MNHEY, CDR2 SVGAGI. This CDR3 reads CASSYSADQPQHF. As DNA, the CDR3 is TGTGCCAGCAGTTACTCCGCCGATCAGCCCCAGCATTTT.

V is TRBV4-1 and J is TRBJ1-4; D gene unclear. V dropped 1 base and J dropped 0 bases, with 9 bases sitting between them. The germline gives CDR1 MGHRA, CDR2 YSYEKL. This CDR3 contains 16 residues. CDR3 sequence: CASSQGRSPTNEKLFF. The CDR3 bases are TGCGCCAGCAGCCAAGGCAGGAGTCCAACTAATGAAAAACTGTTTTTT.

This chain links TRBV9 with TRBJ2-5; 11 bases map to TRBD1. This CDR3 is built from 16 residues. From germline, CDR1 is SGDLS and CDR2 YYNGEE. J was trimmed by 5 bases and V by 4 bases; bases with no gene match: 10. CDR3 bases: TGTGCCAGCAGCCCCGGTGTGGGACAGGGGGGGGAGACCCAGTACTTC. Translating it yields CASSPGVGQGGETQYF.

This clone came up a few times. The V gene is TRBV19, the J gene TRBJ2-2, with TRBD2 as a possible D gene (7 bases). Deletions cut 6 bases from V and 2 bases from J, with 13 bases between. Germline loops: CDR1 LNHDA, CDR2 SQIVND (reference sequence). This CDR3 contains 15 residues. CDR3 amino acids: CASRTGGPNTGELFF. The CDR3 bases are TGTGCCAGTAGGACGGGGGGCCCAAACACCGGGGAGCTGTTTTTT.

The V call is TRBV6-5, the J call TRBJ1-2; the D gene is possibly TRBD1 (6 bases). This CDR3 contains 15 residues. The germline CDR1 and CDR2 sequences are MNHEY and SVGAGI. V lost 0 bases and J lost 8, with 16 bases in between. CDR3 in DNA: TGTGCCAGCAGTTACTCGGGTTCAGGGGATATCGGCTACACCTTC. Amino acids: CASSYSGSGDIGYTF.

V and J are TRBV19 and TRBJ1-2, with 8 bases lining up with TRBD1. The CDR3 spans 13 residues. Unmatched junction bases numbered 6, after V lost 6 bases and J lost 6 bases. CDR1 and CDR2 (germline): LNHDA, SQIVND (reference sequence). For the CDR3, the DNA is TGTGCCAGTAGGCTCGACAGGGGTGATGGCTACACCTTC. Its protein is CASRLDRGDGYTF.

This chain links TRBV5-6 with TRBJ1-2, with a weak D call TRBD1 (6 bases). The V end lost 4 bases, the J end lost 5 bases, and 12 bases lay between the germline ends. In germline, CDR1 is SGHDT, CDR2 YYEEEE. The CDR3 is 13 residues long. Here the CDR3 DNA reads TGTGCCAGCAGCCCCCAGGGGTTATATGGCTACACCTTC. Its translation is CASSPQGLYGYTF.

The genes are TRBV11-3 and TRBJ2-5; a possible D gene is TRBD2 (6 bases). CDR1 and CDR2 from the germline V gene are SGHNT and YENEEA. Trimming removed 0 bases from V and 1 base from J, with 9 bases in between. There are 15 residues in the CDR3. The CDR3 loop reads CASSLDRGFQETQYF. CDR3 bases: TGTGCCAGCAGCTTAGATCGGGGGTTCCAAGAGACCCAGTACTTC.

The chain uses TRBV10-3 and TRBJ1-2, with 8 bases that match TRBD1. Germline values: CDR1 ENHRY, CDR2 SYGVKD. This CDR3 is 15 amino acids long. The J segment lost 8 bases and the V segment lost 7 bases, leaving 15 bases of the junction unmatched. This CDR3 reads CAINPGTGSLGGYTF. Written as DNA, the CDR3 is TGTGCCATCAATCCCGGGACAGGCTCCCTGGGGGGCTACACCTTC.

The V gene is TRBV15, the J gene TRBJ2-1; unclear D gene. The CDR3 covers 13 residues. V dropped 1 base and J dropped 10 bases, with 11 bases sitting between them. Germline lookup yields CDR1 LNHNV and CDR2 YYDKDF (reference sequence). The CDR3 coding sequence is TGTGCCACCAGCAGAGCCGATCGATCGGAGCAGTTCTTC. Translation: CATSRADRSEQFF.

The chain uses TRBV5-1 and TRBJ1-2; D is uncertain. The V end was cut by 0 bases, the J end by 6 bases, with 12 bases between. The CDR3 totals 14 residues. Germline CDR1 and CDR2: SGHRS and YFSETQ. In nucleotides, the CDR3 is TGCGCCAGCAGCTTGGACATCAGTCCGGATGGCTACACCTTC. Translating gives CASSLDISPDGYTF. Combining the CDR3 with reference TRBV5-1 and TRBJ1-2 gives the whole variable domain KAGVTQTPRYLIKTRGQQVTLSCSPISGHRSVSWYQQTPGQGLQFLFEYFSETQRNKGNFPGRFSGRQFSNSRSEMNVSTLELGDSALYLCASSLDISPDGYTFGSGTRLTVV.

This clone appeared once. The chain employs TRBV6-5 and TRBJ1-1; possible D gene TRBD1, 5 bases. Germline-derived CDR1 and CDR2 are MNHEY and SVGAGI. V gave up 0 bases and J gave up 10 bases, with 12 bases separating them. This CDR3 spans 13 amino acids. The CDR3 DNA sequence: TGTGCCAGCAGTTACTCAGGTGGGGCGCGAGCTTTCTTT. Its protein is CASSYSGGARAFF.

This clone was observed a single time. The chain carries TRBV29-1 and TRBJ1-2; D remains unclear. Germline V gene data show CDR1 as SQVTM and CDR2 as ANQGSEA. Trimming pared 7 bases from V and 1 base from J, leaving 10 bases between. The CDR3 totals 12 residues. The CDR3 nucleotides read TGCAGCGCTGACACCGTTAACTATGGCTACACCTTC. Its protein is CSADTVNYGYTF.

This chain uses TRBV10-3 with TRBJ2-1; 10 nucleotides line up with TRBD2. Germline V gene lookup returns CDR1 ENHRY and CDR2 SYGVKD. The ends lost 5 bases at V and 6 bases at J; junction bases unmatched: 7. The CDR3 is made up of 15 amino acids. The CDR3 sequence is CAISFTSGNLNEQFF. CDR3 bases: TGTGCCATCAGTTTTACTAGCGGGAACCTCAATGAGCAGTTCTTC.

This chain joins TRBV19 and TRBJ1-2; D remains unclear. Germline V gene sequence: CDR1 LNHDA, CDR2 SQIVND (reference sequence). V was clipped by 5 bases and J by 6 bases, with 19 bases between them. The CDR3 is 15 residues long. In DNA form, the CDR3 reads TGTGCCAGTAGTGAATGGACCCTCCTAAGGGATGGCTACACCTTC. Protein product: CASSEWTLLRDGYTF. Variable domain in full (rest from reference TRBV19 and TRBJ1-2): DGGITQSPKYLFRKEGQNVTLSCEQNLNHDAMYWYRQDPGQGLRLIYYSQIVNDFQKGDIAEGYSVSREKKESFPLTVTSAQKNPTAFYLCASSEWTLLRDGYTFGSGTRLTVV.

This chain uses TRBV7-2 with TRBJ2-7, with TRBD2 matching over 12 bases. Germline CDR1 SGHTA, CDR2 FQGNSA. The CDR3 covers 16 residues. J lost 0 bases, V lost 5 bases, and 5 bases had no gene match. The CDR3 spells CASSLPSGGASYEQYF. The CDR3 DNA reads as TGTGCCAGCAGCCTCCCTAGCGGGGGGGCCTCCTACGAGCAGTACTTC.

In nucleotides, the CDR3 is TGTGCCAGCAGTTCATTTTATGGCTACACCTTC. Residues: CASSSFYGYTF. V usage is TRBV6-6 and J usage is TRBJ1-2, with D uncertain. CDR3 length: 11 residues. V dropped 4 bases and J dropped 5 bases, with 5 bases sitting between them. CDR1 and CDR2 (germline): MNHNY, SVGAGI (reference sequence).

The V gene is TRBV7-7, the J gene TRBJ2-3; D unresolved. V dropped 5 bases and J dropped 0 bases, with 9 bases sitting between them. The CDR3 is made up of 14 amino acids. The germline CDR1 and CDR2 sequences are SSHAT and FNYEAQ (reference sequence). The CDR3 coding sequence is TGTGCCAGCAGCCAAAGTCCTAGCACAGATACGCAGTATTTT. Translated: CASSQSPSTDTQYF.

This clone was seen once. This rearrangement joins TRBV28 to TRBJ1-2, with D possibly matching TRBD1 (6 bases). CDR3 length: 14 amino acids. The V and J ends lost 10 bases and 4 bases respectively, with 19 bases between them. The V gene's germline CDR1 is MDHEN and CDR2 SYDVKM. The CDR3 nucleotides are TGTGCCACCCTTTCGGGGGGCGGGGGCTATGGCTACACCTTC. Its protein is CATLSGGGGYGYTF.

The CDR3 sequence: CASSWMGTDTQYF. Here the CDR3 DNA reads TGTGCCAGCAGTTGGATGGGCACAGATACGCAGTATTTT. V gene TRBV7-2 combines with J gene TRBJ2-3; D is unresolved. The germline V and J ends were trimmed by 6 bases and 1 base, with 8 bases remaining between them. The CDR3 has 13 amino acids. The germline V gene has CDR1 SGHTA and CDR2 FQGNSA.

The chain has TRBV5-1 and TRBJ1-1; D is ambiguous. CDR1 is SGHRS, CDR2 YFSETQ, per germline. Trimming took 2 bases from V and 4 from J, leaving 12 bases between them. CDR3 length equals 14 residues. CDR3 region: CASSFRVIGTEAFF. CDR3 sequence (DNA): TGCGCCAGCAGCTTCAGAGTGATTGGCACTGAAGCTTTCTTT.

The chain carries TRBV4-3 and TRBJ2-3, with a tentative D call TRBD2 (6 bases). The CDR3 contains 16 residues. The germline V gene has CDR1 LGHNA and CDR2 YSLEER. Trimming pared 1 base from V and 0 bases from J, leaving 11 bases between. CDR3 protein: CASSQGPSGSTDTQYF. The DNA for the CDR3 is TGCGCCAGCAGCCAAGGTCCCAGCGGGAGCACAGATACGCAGTATTTT.

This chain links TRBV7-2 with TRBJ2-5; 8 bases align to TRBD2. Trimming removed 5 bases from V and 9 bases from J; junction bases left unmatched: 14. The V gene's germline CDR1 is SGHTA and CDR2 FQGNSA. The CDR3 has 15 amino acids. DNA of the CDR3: TGTGCCAGCAGCCTGGGACTAGGGGCACCAGGGTCCCAGTACTTC. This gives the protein CASSLGLGAPGSQYF.

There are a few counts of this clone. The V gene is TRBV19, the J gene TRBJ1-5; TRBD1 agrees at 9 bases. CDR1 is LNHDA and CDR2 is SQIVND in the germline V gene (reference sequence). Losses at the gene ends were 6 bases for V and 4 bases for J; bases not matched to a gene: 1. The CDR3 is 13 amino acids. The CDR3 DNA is TGTGCCAGTAGGACAGGGGGGAATCAGCCCCAGCATTTT. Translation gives CASRTGGNQPQHF.

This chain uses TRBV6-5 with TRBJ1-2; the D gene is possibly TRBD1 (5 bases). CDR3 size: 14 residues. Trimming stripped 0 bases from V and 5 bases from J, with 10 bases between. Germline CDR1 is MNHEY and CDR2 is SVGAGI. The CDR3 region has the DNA TGTGCCAGCAGTTACTCCCCGGGGGGGTATGGCTACACCTTC. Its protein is CASSYSPGGYGYTF.

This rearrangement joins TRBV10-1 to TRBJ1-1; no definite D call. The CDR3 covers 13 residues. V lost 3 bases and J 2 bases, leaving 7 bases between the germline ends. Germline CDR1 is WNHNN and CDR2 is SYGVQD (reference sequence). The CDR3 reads CASSDQPNTEAFF. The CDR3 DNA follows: TGCGCCAGCAGTGACCAACCAAACACTGAAGCTTTCTTT.